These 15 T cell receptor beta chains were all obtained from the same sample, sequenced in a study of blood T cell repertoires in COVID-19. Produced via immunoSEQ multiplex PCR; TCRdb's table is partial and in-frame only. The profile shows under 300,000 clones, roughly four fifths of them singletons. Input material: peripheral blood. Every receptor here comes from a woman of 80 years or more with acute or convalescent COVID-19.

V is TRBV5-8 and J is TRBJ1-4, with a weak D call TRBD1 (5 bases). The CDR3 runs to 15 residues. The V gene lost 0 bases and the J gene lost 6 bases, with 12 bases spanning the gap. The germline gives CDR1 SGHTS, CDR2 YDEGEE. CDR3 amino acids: CASSLDGTGDEKLFF. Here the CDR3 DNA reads TGTGCCAGCAGCTTGGATGGGACGGGAGATGAAAAACTGTTTTTT.

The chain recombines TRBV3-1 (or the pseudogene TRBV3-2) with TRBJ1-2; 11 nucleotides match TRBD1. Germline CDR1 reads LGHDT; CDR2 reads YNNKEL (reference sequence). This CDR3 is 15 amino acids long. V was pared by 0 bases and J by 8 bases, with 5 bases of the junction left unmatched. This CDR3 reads CASSQDLGQGGGYTF. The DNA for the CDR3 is TGTGCCAGCAGCCAAGATTTGGGACAGGGGGGAGGCTACACCTTC.

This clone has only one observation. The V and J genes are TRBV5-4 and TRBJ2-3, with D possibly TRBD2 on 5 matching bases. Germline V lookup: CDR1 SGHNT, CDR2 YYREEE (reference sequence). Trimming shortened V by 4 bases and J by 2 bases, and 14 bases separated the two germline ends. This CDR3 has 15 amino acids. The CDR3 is CASSGGVLDTDTQYF. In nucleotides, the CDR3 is TGTGCCAGCAGCGGAGGCGTTCTTGACACAGATACGCAGTATTTT.

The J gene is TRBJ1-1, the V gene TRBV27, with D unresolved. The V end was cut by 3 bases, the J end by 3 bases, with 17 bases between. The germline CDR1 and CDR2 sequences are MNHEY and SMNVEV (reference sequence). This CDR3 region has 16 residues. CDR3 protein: CASSFTGGWTDTEAFF. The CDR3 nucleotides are TGTGCCAGCAGTTTTACGGGAGGTTGGACTGACACTGAAGCTTTCTTT.

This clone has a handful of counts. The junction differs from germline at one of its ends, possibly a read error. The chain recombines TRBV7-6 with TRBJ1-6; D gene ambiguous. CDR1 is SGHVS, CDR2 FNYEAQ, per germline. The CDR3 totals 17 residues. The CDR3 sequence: CASSLANAGSFNSPLHF. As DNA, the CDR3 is TGTGCCAGCAGCTTAGCGAATGCCGGGTCCTTTAATTCACCCCTCCACTTT.

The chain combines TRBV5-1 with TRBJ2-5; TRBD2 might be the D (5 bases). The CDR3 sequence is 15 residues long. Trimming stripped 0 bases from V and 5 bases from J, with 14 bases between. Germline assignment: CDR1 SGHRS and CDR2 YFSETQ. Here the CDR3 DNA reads TGCGCCAGCAGCTTGGATGGGAGTGGCAGGGAGACCCAGTACTTC. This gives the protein CASSLDGSGRETQYF.

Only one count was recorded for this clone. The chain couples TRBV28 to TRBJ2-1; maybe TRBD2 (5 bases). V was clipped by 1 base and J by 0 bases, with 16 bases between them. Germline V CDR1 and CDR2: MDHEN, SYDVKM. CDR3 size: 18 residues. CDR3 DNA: TGTGCCAGCAGTTTATTCTCTGGGAGCGCCACCTCCTACAATGAGCAGTTCTTC. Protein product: CASSLFSGSATSYNEQFF.

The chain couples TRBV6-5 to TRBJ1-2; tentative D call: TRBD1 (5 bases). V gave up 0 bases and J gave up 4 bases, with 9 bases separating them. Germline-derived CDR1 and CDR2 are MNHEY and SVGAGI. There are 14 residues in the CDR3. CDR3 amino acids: CASSYSRGGYGYTF. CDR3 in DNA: TGTGCCAGCAGTTACTCGCGGGGGGGCTATGGCTACACCTTC.

CDR3 amino acids: CASSGQQSGFYEQYF. CDR3 sequence (DNA): TGTGCCAGCAGTGGACAGCAATCTGGCTTCTACGAGCAGTACTTC. J is TRBJ2-7 and V is TRBV28; TRBD1 might be the D (6 bases). CDR3 size: 15 residues. Trimming removed 5 bases from V and 3 bases from J, with 17 bases in between. Germline V lookup: CDR1 MDHEN, CDR2 SYDVKM.

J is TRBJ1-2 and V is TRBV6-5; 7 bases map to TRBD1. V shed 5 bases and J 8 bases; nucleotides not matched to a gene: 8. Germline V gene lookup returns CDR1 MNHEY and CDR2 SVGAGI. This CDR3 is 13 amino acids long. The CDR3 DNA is TGTGCCAGCAGTCAACAGGGGCCTCGAGGCTACACCTTC. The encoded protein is CASSQQGPRGYTF.

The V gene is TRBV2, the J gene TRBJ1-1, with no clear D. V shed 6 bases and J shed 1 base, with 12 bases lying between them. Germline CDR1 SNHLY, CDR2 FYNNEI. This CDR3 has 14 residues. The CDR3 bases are TGTGCCAGCAGCGTTCAAAATAGGAACACTGAAGCTTTCTTT. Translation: CASSVQNRNTEAFF.

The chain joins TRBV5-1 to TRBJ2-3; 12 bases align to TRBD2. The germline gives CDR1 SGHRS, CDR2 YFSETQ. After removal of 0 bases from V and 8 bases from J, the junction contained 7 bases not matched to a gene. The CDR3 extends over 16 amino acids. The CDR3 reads CASSLAQASGGGTQYF. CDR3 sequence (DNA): TGCGCCAGCAGCTTGGCCCAGGCTAGCGGGGGGGGTACGCAGTATTTT.

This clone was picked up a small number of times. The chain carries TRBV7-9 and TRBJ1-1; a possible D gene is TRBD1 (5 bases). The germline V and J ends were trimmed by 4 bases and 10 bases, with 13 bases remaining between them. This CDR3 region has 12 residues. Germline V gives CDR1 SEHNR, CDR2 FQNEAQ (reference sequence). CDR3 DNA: TGTGCCAGCAGCTGGGAACCCGGGGGAGCTTTCTTT. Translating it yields CASSWEPGGAFF.

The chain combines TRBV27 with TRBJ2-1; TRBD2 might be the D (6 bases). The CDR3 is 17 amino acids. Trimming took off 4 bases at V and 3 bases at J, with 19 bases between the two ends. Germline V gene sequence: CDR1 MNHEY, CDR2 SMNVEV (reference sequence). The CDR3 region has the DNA TGTGCCAGCAGTTCCGCTTTAGTTGCGGGGAACTACAATGAGCAGTTCTTC. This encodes CASSSALVAGNYNEQFF.

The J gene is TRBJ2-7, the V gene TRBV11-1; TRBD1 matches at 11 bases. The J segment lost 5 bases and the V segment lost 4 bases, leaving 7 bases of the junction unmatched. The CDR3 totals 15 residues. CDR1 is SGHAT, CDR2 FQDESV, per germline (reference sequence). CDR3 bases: TGTGCCAGCAGCTCCCCGGGACAGGGGGTCGACGAGCAGTACTTC. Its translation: CASSSPGQGVDEQYF.